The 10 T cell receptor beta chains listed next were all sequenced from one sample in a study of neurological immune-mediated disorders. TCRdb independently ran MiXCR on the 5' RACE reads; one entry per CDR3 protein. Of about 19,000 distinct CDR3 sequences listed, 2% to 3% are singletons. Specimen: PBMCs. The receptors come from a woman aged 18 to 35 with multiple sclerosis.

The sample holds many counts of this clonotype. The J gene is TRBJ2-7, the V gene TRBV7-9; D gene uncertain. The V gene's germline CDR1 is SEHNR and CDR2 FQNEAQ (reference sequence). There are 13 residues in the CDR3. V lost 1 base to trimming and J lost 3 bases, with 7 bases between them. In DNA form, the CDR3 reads TGTGCCAGCAGCTTAGATGTCCGCTACGAGCAGTACTTC. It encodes CASSLDVRYEQYF. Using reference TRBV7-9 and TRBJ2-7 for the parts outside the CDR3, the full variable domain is DTGVSQNPRHKITKRGQNVTFRCDPISEHNRLYWYRQTLGQGPEFLTYFQNEAQLEKSRLLSDRFSAERPKGSFSTLEIQRTEQGDSAMYLCASSLDVRYEQYFGPGTRLTVT.

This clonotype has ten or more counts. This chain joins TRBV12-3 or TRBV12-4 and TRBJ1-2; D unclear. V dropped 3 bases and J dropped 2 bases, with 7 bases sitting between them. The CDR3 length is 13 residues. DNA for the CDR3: TGTGCCAGCAGTTTGATAATAAACTATGGCTACACCTTC. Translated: CASSLIINYGYTF.

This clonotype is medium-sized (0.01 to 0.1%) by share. This CDR3 reads CASSYGDTEAFF. The CDR3, as DNA: TGTGCCAGCAGTTACGGTGACACTGAAGCTTTCTTT. The rearrangement links TRBV6-5 to TRBJ1-1; no clear D. The germline V gene encodes CDR1 MNHEY and CDR2 SVGAGI. Trimming cost V 2 bases and J 3 bases, with 4 bases left between them. The CDR3 runs to 12 residues.

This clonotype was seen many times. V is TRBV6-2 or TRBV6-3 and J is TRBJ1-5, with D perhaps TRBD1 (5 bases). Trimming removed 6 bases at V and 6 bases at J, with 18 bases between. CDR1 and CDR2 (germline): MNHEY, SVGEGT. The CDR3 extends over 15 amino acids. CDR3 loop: CASSTPSGAGQPQHF. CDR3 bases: TGTGCCAGCAGCACACCTAGTGGGGCGGGTCAGCCCCAGCATTTT.

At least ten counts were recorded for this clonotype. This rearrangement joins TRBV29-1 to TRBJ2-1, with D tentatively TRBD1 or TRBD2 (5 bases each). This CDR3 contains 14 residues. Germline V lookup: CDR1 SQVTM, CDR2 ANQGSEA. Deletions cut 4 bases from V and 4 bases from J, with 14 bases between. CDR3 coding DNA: TGCAGCGTTGTTTCCGGGACGATTTACAATGAGCAGTTCTTC. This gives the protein CSVVSGTIYNEQFF.

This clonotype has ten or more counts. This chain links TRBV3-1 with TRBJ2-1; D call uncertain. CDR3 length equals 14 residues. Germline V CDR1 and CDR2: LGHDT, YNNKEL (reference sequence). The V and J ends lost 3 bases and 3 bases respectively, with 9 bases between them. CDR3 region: CASSQNSDYNEQFF. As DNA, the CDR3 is TGTGCCAGCAGCCAGAACTCCGACTACAATGAGCAGTTCTTC.

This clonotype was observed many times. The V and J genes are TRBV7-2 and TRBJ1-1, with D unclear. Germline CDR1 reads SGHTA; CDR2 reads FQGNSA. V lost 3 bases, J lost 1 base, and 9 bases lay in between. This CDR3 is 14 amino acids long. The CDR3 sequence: CASSFVGGNTEAFF. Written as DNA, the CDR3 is TGTGCCAGCAGCTTTGTCGGAGGGAACACTGAAGCTTTCTTT.

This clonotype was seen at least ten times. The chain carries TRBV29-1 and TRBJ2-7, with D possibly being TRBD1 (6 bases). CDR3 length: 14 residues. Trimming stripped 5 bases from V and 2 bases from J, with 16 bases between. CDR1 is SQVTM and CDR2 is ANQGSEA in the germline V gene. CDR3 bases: TGCAGCGTTACGACGGGGACAAGACCCTACGAGCAGTACTTC. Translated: CSVTTGTRPYEQYF.

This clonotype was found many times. The CDR3, as DNA: TGTGCCAGCAGCGCTTCCGGGACAGGAGCCTACGAGCAGTACTTC. It is translated as CASSASGTGAYEQYF. V is TRBV9 and J is TRBJ2-7; the match to TRBD1 covers 8 bases. The length of the CDR3 is 15 residues. The germline V gene encodes CDR1 SGDLS and CDR2 YYNGEE. Germline trimming cut 3 bases from V and 2 bases from J; bases unmatched to any gene: 7.

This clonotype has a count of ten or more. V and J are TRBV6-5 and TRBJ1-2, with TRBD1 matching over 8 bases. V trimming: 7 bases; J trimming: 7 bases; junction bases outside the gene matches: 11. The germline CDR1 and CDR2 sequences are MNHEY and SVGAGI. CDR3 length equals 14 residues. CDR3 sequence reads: CASTWDRSLGGYTF. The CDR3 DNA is TGTGCCAGCACCTGGGACAGGTCCCTAGGTGGCTACACCTTC.